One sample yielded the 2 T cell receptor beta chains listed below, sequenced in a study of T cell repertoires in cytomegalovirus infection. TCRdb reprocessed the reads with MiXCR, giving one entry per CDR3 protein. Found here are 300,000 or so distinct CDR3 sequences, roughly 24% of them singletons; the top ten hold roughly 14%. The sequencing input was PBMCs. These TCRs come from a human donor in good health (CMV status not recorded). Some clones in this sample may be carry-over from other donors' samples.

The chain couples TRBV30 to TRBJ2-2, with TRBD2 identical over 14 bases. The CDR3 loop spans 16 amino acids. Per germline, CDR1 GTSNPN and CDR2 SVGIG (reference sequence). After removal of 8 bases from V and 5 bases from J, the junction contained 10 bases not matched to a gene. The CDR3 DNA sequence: TGTGCCAGAAAGGGACTAGCGGGAGCGGGAACCGGGGAGCTGTTTTTT. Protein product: CARKGLAGAGTGELFF. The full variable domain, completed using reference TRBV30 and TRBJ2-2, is SQTIHQWPATLVQPVGSPLSLECTVEGTSNPNLYWYRQAAGRGLQLLFYSVGIGQISSEVPQNLSASRPQDRQFILSSKKLLLSDSGFYLCARKGLAGAGTGELFFGEGSRLTVL.

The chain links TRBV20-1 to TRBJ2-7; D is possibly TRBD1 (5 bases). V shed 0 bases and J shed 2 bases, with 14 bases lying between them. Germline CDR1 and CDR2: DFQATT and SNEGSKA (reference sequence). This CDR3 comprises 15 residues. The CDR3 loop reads CSARDLGHSAYEQYF. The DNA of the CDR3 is TGCAGTGCTAGAGATTTAGGACATTCGGCCTACGAGCAGTACTTC.